The next 3 T cell receptor beta chains were all read from a single sample in a study of identical twins. TCRdb ran MiXCR on the 5' RACE reads and lists one entry per CDR3 protein. The table records about 340,000 distinct CDR3 sequences, 9% to 15% of them present only once. These sequences were also reported in another study, on yellow fever vaccine responses in identical twins.

Sequenced sample: CD8+ T cells sorted from blood. These receptors all stem from a woman between 18 and 29 years old in good health.

The V call is TRBV4-1, the J call TRBJ2-5; no clear D gene. Deletions cut 0 bases from V and 4 bases from J, with 12 bases between. The length of the CDR3 is 15 residues. Germline V gives CDR1 MGHRA, CDR2 YSYEKL. In DNA, the CDR3 is TGCGCCAGCAGCCAAGATTCGCAGCCGACAGAGACCCAGTACTTC. It translates to CASSQDSQPTETQYF.

CDR3 loop: CSARDTLAGGLATYNEQFF. CDR3 nucleotides: TGCAGTGCTAGAGATACACTAGCGGGGGGCCTGGCTACATACAATGAGCAGTTCTTC. J is TRBJ2-1 and V is TRBV20-1; 12 bases are shared with TRBD2. Looked up from germline, CDR1 is DFQATT and CDR2 is SNEGSKA (reference sequence). Trimming cost V 0 bases and J 4 bases; bases outside gene matches: 13. The CDR3 covers 19 residues.

The rearrangement links TRBV2 to TRBJ2-1; TRBD2 matches at 9 bases. Germline loops: CDR1 SNHLY, CDR2 FYNNEI. The CDR3 spans 15 residues. J was trimmed by 2 bases and V by 6 bases; bases with no gene match: 5. In DNA, the CDR3 is TGTGCCAGCAGACGAACTAGCGGGCCCTACAATGAGCAGTTCTTC. Its protein product is CASRRTSGPYNEQFF.